This T cell receptor beta chain was sequenced during a study of control samples from healthy donors and cancer patients. TCRdb's copy holds only in-frame clones and misses some; the assay was immunoSEQ multiplex PCR. The repertoire holds 140,000 to 150,000 clones, with 75% to 95% as singletons. The V and J ends lost 0 bases and 3 bases respectively, with 21 bases between them. CDR3 length equals 18 residues. This TCR was sampled from a man in his thirties or forties in good health. J is TRBJ2-7 and V is TRBV23-1; D perhaps matches TRBD1 (6 bases). TRBV23-1 is reported as an ORF; its role is uncertain. Sequenced sample: blood. CDR3 residues: CASSQSIFFPGVDYEQYF. DNA of the CDR3: TGCGCCAGCAGTCAATCGATATTTTTTCCAGGGGTTGACTACGAGCAGTACTTC.